Below are 23 T cell receptor beta chains sequenced from a single sample in a study of PD-L1 blockade in urothelial cancer. The time point is: pretreatment peripheral blood. The protocol was immunoSEQ multiplex PCR, while the TCRdb copy is restricted to in-frame clones and leaves out a portion. The table lists about 93,000 clones, around 90% of them singletons, with approximately 1.5% in the top ten. The source material was PBMCs, sampled around atezolizumab (anti-PD-L1) treatment. These receptors were collected from a man in his 60s with urothelial cancer.

V usage is TRBV30 and J usage is TRBJ1-6, with 10 nucleotides matching TRBD1. Per the germline V gene, CDR1 is GTSNPN and CDR2 is SVGIG (reference sequence). V shed 4 bases, J shed 10 bases, and the junction held 10 bases outside the gene matches. The CDR3 is 15 amino acids. As DNA, the CDR3 is TGTGCCTGGAATGGGTTAGGGACAGGGGAGTCACCCCTCCACTTT. It is translated as CAWNGLGTGESPLHF.

The table lists this clone with a count of one. The chain couples TRBV15 to TRBJ1-5, with TRBD1 identical over 7 bases. Germline loops: CDR1 LNHNV, CDR2 YYDKDF (reference sequence). Trimming took 8 bases from V and 0 from J; bases not matched to a gene: 13. This CDR3 is 17 amino acids long. This CDR3 is CATAAAGGLYSNQPQHF. The CDR3 DNA reads as TGTGCCACCGCGGCGGCAGGGGGGCTATATAGCAATCAGCCCCAGCATTTT.

The chain carries TRBV18 and TRBJ2-1; 8 bases are shared with TRBD2. Germline V gives CDR1 KGHSH, CDR2 LQKENI. Losses at the gene ends were 3 bases for V and 2 bases for J; bases not matched to a gene: 9. The CDR3 runs 17 residues. CDR3 bases: TGTGCCAGCTCACCCCGGTTTAGCGGGGTGCCCTACAATGAGCAGTTCTTC. Its protein product is CASSPRFSGVPYNEQFF.

This clone was seen only once. J is TRBJ1-2 and V is TRBV28, with 7 bases lining up with TRBD1. Germline CDR1 reads MDHEN; CDR2 reads SYDVKM. There are 14 residues in the CDR3. Losses at the gene ends were 5 bases for V and 3 bases for J; bases not matched to a gene: 6. The CDR3 protein is CASSVLTGDYGYTF. The CDR3 DNA is TGTGCCAGCAGTGTATTAACAGGGGACTATGGCTACACCTTC.

The rearrangement links TRBV4-2 to TRBJ2-5, with TRBD1 identical over 10 bases. The J call may be in error: the DNA end matches TRBJ2-7 better. The CDR3 contains 15 residues. CDR1 and CDR2 from the germline V gene are LGHNA and YNFKEQ. The CDR3, as DNA: TGTGCCAGCAGCCCTAGTAAGGGACAGGGGTACGAGCAGTACTTC. This gives the protein CASSPSKGQGYEQYF.

CDR3 coding DNA: TGTGCCAGCAGTGAAGTCAGCGGACCCTACGAGCAGTACTTC. It translates to CASSEVSGPYEQYF. The J gene is TRBJ2-7, the V gene TRBV6-1; D is perhaps TRBD2 (5 bases). This CDR3 spans 14 amino acids. The germline V gene encodes CDR1 MNHNS and CDR2 SASEGT. The V and J ends lost 1 base and 2 bases respectively, with 9 bases between them.

This chain links TRBV28 with TRBJ1-2; perhaps TRBD1 as D (5 bases). Germline loops: CDR1 MDHEN, CDR2 SYDVKM. This CDR3 is built from 12 residues. Trimming took 5 bases from V and 5 from J, leaving 9 bases between them. The CDR3 region has the DNA TGTGCCAGCAGTCTGACAGATTATGGCTACACCTTC. Amino acids: CASSLTDYGYTF.

This chain joins TRBV9 and TRBJ2-1, with 11 nucleotides matching TRBD2. This CDR3 has 15 residues. Trimming removed 0 bases from V and 7 bases from J; junction bases left unmatched: 3. Germline lookup yields CDR1 SGDLS and CDR2 YYNGEE. In DNA, the CDR3 is TGTGCCAGCAGCGTAGAGGCTAGCGGGAGGAATGAGCAGTTCTTC. Amino acids: CASSVEASGRNEQFF.

V and J are TRBV2 and TRBJ1-1; D is uncertain. The CDR3 is made up of 13 amino acids. Germline V gene data show CDR1 as SNHLY and CDR2 as FYNNEI. V dropped 6 bases and J dropped 1 base, with 9 bases sitting between them. The CDR3 here is CASRRVENTEAFF. The CDR3 DNA follows: TGTGCCAGCAGGAGGGTAGAGAACACTGAAGCTTTCTTT.

The sample holds one count of this clone. The chain couples TRBV10-3 to TRBJ1-2, with D unresolved. V lost 4 bases and J lost 4, with 7 bases in between. The germline V gene encodes CDR1 ENHRY and CDR2 SYGVKD. The CDR3 has 12 amino acids. In DNA, the CDR3 is TGTGCCATCAGTGCTTCGGGCTATGGCTACACCTTC. It is translated as CAISASGYGYTF.

The J gene is TRBJ2-7, the V gene TRBV7-8, with 7 nucleotides matching TRBD2. V shed 2 bases, J shed 4 bases, and the junction held 11 bases outside the gene matches. Per the germline V gene, CDR1 is SGHVS and CDR2 is FQNEAQ. The CDR3 runs 16 residues. CDR3 nucleotide sequence: TGTGCCAGCAGCTTACATACTAGCGCAAGCAAGTACGAGCAGTACTTC. Protein product: CASSLHTSASKYEQYF. The full variable domain, rest sourced from reference TRBV7-8 and TRBJ2-7, is GAGVSQSPRYKVAKRGQDVALRCDPISGHVSLFWYQQALGQGPEFLTYFQNEAQLDKSGLPSDRFFAERPEGSVSTLKIQRTQQEDSAVYLCASSLHTSASKYEQYFGPGTRLTVT.

The genes are TRBV7-9 and TRBJ2-3; D perhaps matches TRBD2 (5 bases). V lost 5 bases to trimming and J lost 4 bases, with 19 bases between them. Germline assignment: CDR1 SEHNR and CDR2 FQNEAQ (reference sequence). This CDR3 is built from 16 residues. This CDR3 reads CASSPLAGVVPDTQYF. DNA for the CDR3: TGTGCCAGCAGCCCCCTTGCCGGGGTTGTCCCAGATACGCAGTATTTT. Looking up the rest from reference TRBV7-9 and TRBJ2-3 gives the full variable domain: DTGVSQNPRHKITKRGQNVTFRCDPISEHNRLYWYRQTLGQGPEFLTYFQNEAQLEKSRLLSDRFSAERPKGSFSTLEIQRTEQGDSAMYLCASSPLAGVVPDTQYFGPGTRLTVL.

This rearrangement joins TRBV5-4 to TRBJ2-7; D uncertain. Trimming took off 0 bases at V and 0 bases at J, with 10 bases between the two ends. Per germline, CDR1 SGHNT and CDR2 YYREEE (reference sequence). The CDR3 loop spans 15 amino acids. The DNA of the CDR3 is TGTGCCAGCAGCTTGGATCAGGCGTTCTCCTACGAGCAGTACTTC. Protein sequence: CASSLDQAFSYEQYF.

In DNA form, the CDR3 reads TGCGCCAGCAGCCCCGGTACAACTAATGAAAAACTGTTTTTT. Translating it yields CASSPGTTNEKLFF. J is TRBJ1-4 and V is TRBV5-1, with D unclear. The V gene's germline CDR1 is SGHRS and CDR2 YFSETQ. Trimming stripped 4 bases from V and 0 bases from J, with 7 bases between. The CDR3 has 14 residues.

The rearrangement joins TRBV7-3 to TRBJ2-3; 10 nucleotides align to TRBD2. This CDR3 has 15 residues. J was trimmed by 4 bases and V by 5 bases; bases with no gene match: 6. Germline V gene data show CDR1 as SGHTA and CDR2 as FQGTGA. The CDR3 coding sequence is TGTGCCAGCAGCAGGGACAGCGGGGGGGCAGATACGCAGTATTTT. Its protein product is CASSRDSGGADTQYF.

The CDR3 loop is CASSPSGRFSYEQYF. The CDR3 bases are TGTGCCAGCAGTCCTAGCGGGCGCTTCTCCTACGAGCAGTACTTC. The chain recombines TRBV7-9 with TRBJ2-7, with 8 bases identical to TRBD2. Germline V gene data show CDR1 as SEHNR and CDR2 as FQNEAQ (reference sequence). Unmatched junction bases numbered 7, after V lost 6 bases and J lost 0 bases. CDR3 length: 15 residues.

The genes are TRBV29-1 and TRBJ2-1; 11 positions agree with TRBD1. Per the germline V gene, CDR1 is SQVTM and CDR2 is ANQGSEA. This CDR3 has 16 residues. V gave up 3 bases and J gave up 2 bases; unmatched junction bases: 6. The CDR3 DNA reads TGCAGCGTTGAGCATGGGACAGGGGGGGCCTACAATGAGCAGTTCTTC. This sequence encodes CSVEHGTGGAYNEQFF.

The chain links TRBV7-3 to TRBJ2-5, with a tentative D call TRBD2 (5 bases). Germline V gives CDR1 SGHTA, CDR2 FQGTGA. CDR3 length: 14 amino acids. Deletions cut 2 bases from V and 5 bases from J, with 12 bases between. In nucleotides, the CDR3 is TGTGCCAGCAGCTTATCTAGCTTTGCGGAGACCCAGTACTTC. As protein: CASSLSSFAETQYF.

The chain joins TRBV6-6 to TRBJ2-7; D gene ambiguous. Germline values: CDR1 MNHNY, CDR2 SVGAGI (reference sequence). The CDR3 totals 10 residues. The V end lost 8 bases, the J end lost 4 bases, and 6 bases lay between the germline ends. The CDR3 DNA reads as TGTGCCAGCGGGCCTTACGAGCAGTACTTC. This sequence encodes CASGPYEQYF.

V gene TRBV18 combines with J gene TRBJ2-3, with 10 positions matching TRBD1. The CDR3 loop spans 15 amino acids. V was pared by 3 bases and J by 4 bases, with 4 bases of the junction left unmatched. The germline V gene encodes CDR1 KGHSH and CDR2 LQKENI. DNA of the CDR3: TGTGCCAGCTCACCGGGACAGGGGTCTTCAGATACGCAGTATTTT. Translating gives CASSPGQGSSDTQYF.

V gene TRBV28 combines with J gene TRBJ1-3; D remains ambiguous. V dropped 4 bases and J dropped 6 bases, with 4 bases sitting between them. The CDR3 has 11 residues. Germline V gene sequence: CDR1 MDHEN, CDR2 SYDVKM. The CDR3 protein is CASSSQNTIYF. As DNA, the CDR3 is TGTGCCAGCAGTTCCCAAAACACCATATATTTT.

V is TRBV6-5 and J is TRBJ1-1; 7 positions match TRBD1. Germline V gene data show CDR1 as MNHEY and CDR2 as SVGAGI. There are 15 residues in the CDR3. The J segment lost 5 bases and the V segment lost 6 bases, leaving 12 bases of the junction unmatched. The CDR3, as DNA: TGTGCCAGCAGCAGGAAAGACAGGGTGATAACTGAAGCTTTCTTT. Protein product: CASSRKDRVITEAFF.

V usage is TRBV2 and J usage is TRBJ1-5; D unresolved. The CDR3 sequence is 14 residues long. The V end was cut by 2 bases, the J end by 2 bases, with 7 bases between. The germline CDR1 and CDR2 sequences are SNHLY and FYNNEI. The CDR3 reads CASSEFVGNQPQHF. Written as DNA, the CDR3 is TGTGCCAGCAGTGAATTTGTAGGCAATCAGCCCCAGCATTTT.